In this sample, the clone carrying this TCR beta chain turned up a few times. Its specificity is not known. A multiplex PCR was run with 60 Vbeta primers and 13 Jbeta primers. Sequenced by immunoSEQ multiplex PCR; TCRdb stores in-frame clones only, minus some. Found here are roughly 150,000 clones, roughly 80% of them singletons; the top ten hold about 2.5%. The CDR3 spans 14 residues. The V gene lost 7 bases and the J gene lost 6 bases, with 16 bases spanning the gap. Germline CDR1 and CDR2: SGHRS and YFSETQ. Though probably carrying unrecorded immune exposures, donors were nominally healthy at sampling. The data were obtained in a study of cytomegalovirus exposure and HLA in healthy donors. Overall study results and limits: Roughly even sequencing depth across donors was the assumption behind the presence/absence analyses. A cluster of highly shared sequence variants was likely a sequencing artifact. Accurate prediction of HLA-A and HLA-B alleles (for most subjects) was reportedly achieved from TCR beta sequences.

This chain uses TRBV5-1 with TRBJ2-2; tentative D call: TRBD2 (5 bases). The specimen sequenced was PBMCs. The receptor comes from a male donor in good health and CMV-seronegative. CDR3 protein: CASGPAGIAGELFF. CDR3 DNA: TGCGCCAGCGGGCCGGCCGGGATCGCCGGGGAGCTGTTTTTT.